Following are 7 T cell receptor beta chains from one sample sequenced in a study of T cells in Graves' hyperthyroidism and ophthalmopathy. What was amplified from RNA transcripts were TCR beta CDR3 regions. The HTBI set primed first-round TCR CDR3 RT-PCR. TCRdb re-called the multiplex PCR reads through MiXCR, storing one row per CDR3 protein. The sample yields roughly 350,000 distinct CDR3 sequences, roughly 13% seen once. Material: blood. These receptors all come from a woman in her 40s with Graves' ophthalmopathy.

This clonotype was detected a few times. The chain employs TRBV19 and TRBJ1-2; the D is unclear. The CDR3 contains 13 residues. The V end lost 7 bases, the J end lost 6 bases, and 15 bases lay between the germline ends. Germline CDR1 reads LNHDA; CDR2 reads SQIVND (reference sequence). DNA of the CDR3: TGTGCCAGTAATAGGCTGGCAACGAATGGCTACACCTTC. As protein: CASNRLATNGYTF.

This sequence joins TRBV10-3 and TRBJ2-1; TRBD2 aligns across 14 bases. This CDR3 has 16 residues. V was clipped by 6 bases and J by 1 base; unmatched bases: 2. Germline CDR1 reads ENHRY; CDR2 reads SYGVKD. The CDR3 sequence: CAISGLAGGSYNEQFF. CDR3 nucleotide sequence: TGTGCCATCAGCGGACTAGCGGGAGGATCCTACAATGAGCAGTTCTTC.

This clonotype was counted ten times or more. This chain connects TRBV24-1 to TRBJ1-2; D gene ambiguous. Germline-derived CDR1 and CDR2 are KGHDR and SFDVKD. The V and J ends lost 6 bases and 6 bases respectively, with 10 bases between them. The CDR3 is made up of 12 amino acids. Here the CDR3 reads CATSPEGHGYTF. The CDR3 nucleotides are TGTGCCACCAGTCCAGAAGGGCATGGCTACACCTTC.

At least ten counts were recorded for this clonotype. This chain uses TRBV7-8 with TRBJ2-2; D tentatively fits TRBD1 or TRBD2 (5 bases each). Looked up from germline, CDR1 is SGHVS and CDR2 is FQNEAQ. V was trimmed by 5 bases and J by 4 bases, leaving 14 bases between them. The CDR3 consists of 15 residues. The CDR3 DNA reads as TGTGCCAGCAGCCCCAGACCAGGGACCACCGGGGAGCTGTTTTTT. Encoded protein: CASSPRPGTTGELFF.

V and J are TRBV12-3 or TRBV12-4 and TRBJ1-5; D possibly corresponds to TRBD1 (5 bases). The CDR3 spans 16 residues. Deletions cut 1 base from V and 3 bases from J, with 13 bases between. The chain's CDR3 is CASSLGAGVDNQPQHF. The CDR3 DNA follows: TGTGCCAGCAGTTTAGGGGCGGGGGTAGACAATCAGCCCCAGCATTTT.

This chain uses TRBV2 with TRBJ2-5; perhaps TRBD2 as D (6 bases). The germline gives CDR1 SNHLY, CDR2 FYNNEI. The V end lost 4 bases, the J end lost 4 bases, and 16 bases lay between the germline ends. CDR3 length equals 15 residues. For the CDR3, the DNA is TGTGCCAGCAGTGTTGGGGGGTTCGTTAGAGAGACCCAGTACTTC. It encodes CASSVGGFVRETQYF.

This chain links TRBV20-1 with TRBJ2-5; 7 bases are a match to TRBD2. Germline CDR1 DFQATT, CDR2 SNEGSKA (reference sequence). Losses at the gene ends were 6 bases for V and 5 bases for J; bases not matched to a gene: 6. This CDR3 comprises 12 residues. The CDR3 sequence: CSARISGETQYF. The CDR3 coding sequence is TGCAGTGCGAGGATTAGCGGGGAGACCCAGTACTTC.